A single sample is the source of the 20 T cell receptor beta chains below, sequenced in a study of blood T cell repertoires in COVID-19. The table came from immunoSEQ multiplex PCR; TCRdb's copy has only in-frame clones and leaves some out. The data hold approximately 240,000 clones, with about four fifths observed a single time. The sample taken for sequencing was peripheral blood. The source of these receptors is a woman aged 60-75 years with acute or convalescent COVID-19.

The chain carries TRBV12-3 or TRBV12-4 and TRBJ1-3; D call uncertain. The CDR3 is 12 residues long. V lost 3 bases and J 9 bases, leaving 9 bases between the germline ends. For the CDR3, the DNA is TGTGCCAGCAGTTTTTTCGGTAGCACCATATATTTT. Translation: CASSFFGSTIYF.

The chain links TRBV3-1 (or the pseudogene TRBV3-2) to TRBJ2-1, with D perhaps TRBD2 (6 bases). Germline V gene data show CDR1 as LGHDT and CDR2 as YNNKEL (reference sequence). This CDR3 region has 18 residues. The ends were cut back, 2 bases at V and 4 bases at J, with 21 bases in the middle. This chain's CDR3 is CASSQSGGTGAYYNEQFF. The DNA for the CDR3 is TGTGCCAGCAGCCAATCCGGCGGGACCGGGGCCTATTACAATGAGCAGTTCTTC.

The chain couples TRBV5-1 to TRBJ1-1, with 9 bases lining up with TRBD1. From germline, CDR1 is SGHRS and CDR2 YFSETQ. This CDR3 region has 18 residues. The trim removed 1 base at V and 7 bases at J, leaving 17 bases unmatched. The CDR3, as DNA: TGCGCCAGCAGCTTGCTGGGGGTACGGGACAGGGCGGAAAATGAAGCTTTCTTT. The encoded protein is CASSLLGVRDRAENEAFF.

CDR3 sequence: CASSLRDTPWATNEKLFF. CDR3 nucleotide sequence: TGCGCCAGCAGCTTGAGGGACACACCTTGGGCAACTAATGAAAAACTGTTTTTT. The rearrangement uses TRBV5-1 and TRBJ1-4, with a weak D call TRBD1 (6 bases). Trimming removed 1 base at V and 0 bases at J, with 16 bases between. Germline V gene sequence: CDR1 SGHRS, CDR2 YFSETQ. This CDR3 comprises 18 residues.

The V gene is TRBV11-1, the J gene TRBJ2-2; D not resolved. Germline V gene sequence: CDR1 SGHAT, CDR2 FQDESV (reference sequence). This CDR3 is 13 amino acids long. V dropped 4 bases and J dropped 2 bases, with 5 bases sitting between them. The CDR3 DNA is TGTGCCAGCAGCTCGGTCAACACCGGGGAGCTGTTTTTT. Its protein is CASSSVNTGELFF.

V usage is TRBV5-1 and J usage is TRBJ2-7; D may be TRBD1 (5 bases). The CDR3 has 16 amino acids. Germline V gene lookup returns CDR1 SGHRS and CDR2 YFSETQ. V dropped 0 bases and J dropped 7 bases, with 20 bases sitting between them. For the CDR3, the DNA is TGCGCCAGCAGCTTGGCCCTCCAAGGGGCCTCTAGGGAGCAGTACTTC. Encoded protein: CASSLALQGASREQYF.

Details on this clone: Since no conserved phenylalanine or tryptophan closes the CDR3, a read error is the likely cause. The limits of the CDR3 on the DNA are not certain, so only TCRdb's listed CDR3 is given. The rearrangement links TRBV27 to TRBJ2-7; the table's TRBD1 call for D was not verified on the DNA. The CDR3 region is 10 residues in length, termini included. The V gene's germline CDR1 is MNHEY and CDR2 SMNVEV (reference sequence). CDR3 loop: CAPSGTGDGG.

The chain recombines TRBV3-1 (or the pseudogene TRBV3-2) with TRBJ2-2; 15 nucleotides line up with TRBD2. The CDR3 covers 19 residues. Trimming cost V 4 bases and J 0 bases; bases outside gene matches: 6. Per germline, CDR1 LGHDT and CDR2 YNNKEL (reference sequence). The CDR3 DNA reads as TGTGCCAGCAGCCCAACCGGGACTAGCGGGGGGACGAACACCGGGGAGCTGTTTTTT. Its protein is CASSPTGTSGGTNTGELFF.

V gene TRBV3-1 (or the pseudogene TRBV3-2) combines with J gene TRBJ1-1; D unresolved. This CDR3 is built from 13 residues. CDR1 and CDR2 from the germline V gene are LGHDT and YNNKEL (reference sequence). V lost 3 bases, J lost 1 base, and 6 bases lay in between. The CDR3 DNA reads TGTGCCAGCAGCCAGGCAACGAACACTGAAGCTTTCTTT. Encoded protein: CASSQATNTEAFF.

The V gene is TRBV19, the J gene TRBJ1-2, with TRBD1 as a possible D gene (5 bases). The CDR3 is 13 residues long. Germline V gives CDR1 LNHDA, CDR2 SQIVND (reference sequence). V gave up 7 bases and J gave up 6 bases, with 15 bases separating them. The CDR3 region has the DNA TGTGCCAGTACCGATTTGGGGCCGAATGGCTACACCTTC. Translated: CASTDLGPNGYTF.

This clone occurred a few times. The chain links TRBV13 to TRBJ1-4; D may be TRBD1 (6 bases). This CDR3 has 15 amino acids. In germline, CDR1 is PRHDT, CDR2 FYEKMQ (reference sequence). V lost 4 bases to trimming and J lost 8 bases, with 17 bases between them. CDR3 coding DNA: TGTGCCAGCAGCTCCAACTGGGGGGGCGGGGAAAAACTGTTTTTT. This codes for CASSSNWGGGEKLFF. Drawing the rest from reference TRBV13 and TRBJ1-4, the complete variable domain is AAGVIQSPRHLIKEKRETATLKCYPIPRHDTVYWYQQGPGQDPQFLISFYEKMQSDKGSIPDRFSAQQFSDYHSELNMSSLELGDSALYFCASSSNWGGGEKLFFGSGTQLSVL.

The chain recombines TRBV12-3 or TRBV12-4 with TRBJ1-4, with D tentatively TRBD1 (5 bases). V lost 2 bases to trimming and J lost 8 bases, with 9 bases between them. There are 13 residues in the CDR3. CDR3 in amino acids: CASSLKGWEKLFF. For the CDR3, the DNA is TGTGCCAGCAGTTTAAAGGGGTGGGAAAAACTGTTTTTT.

The chain carries TRBV11-2 and TRBJ1-1; 8 bases line up with TRBD1. The CDR3 covers 16 residues. With V trimmed by 4 bases and J by 3 bases, 10 bases remained unmatched. The germline CDR1 and CDR2 sequences are SGHAT and FQNNGV. CDR3 protein: CASSSRTGPTDTEAFF. For the CDR3, the DNA is TGTGCCAGCAGCTCCAGGACAGGGCCTACGGACACTGAAGCTTTCTTT.

V and J are TRBV6-2 or TRBV6-3 and TRBJ1-1, with unresolved D. V was shortened by 1 base and J by 2 bases, with 11 bases between the two germline ends. CDR1 is MNHEY, CDR2 SVGEGT, per germline. The CDR3 consists of 15 residues. Here the CDR3 reads CASSYLVGRNTEAFF. Here the CDR3 DNA reads TGTGCCAGCAGTTACTTAGTTGGTAGAAACACTGAAGCTTTCTTT.

This chain connects TRBV10-2 to TRBJ2-2; no reliable D call. The CDR3 is 13 amino acids. V shed 7 bases and J shed 2 bases, with 8 bases lying between them. Germline values: CDR1 WSHSY, CDR2 SAAADI. DNA of the CDR3: TGCGCCAGCATGCTATCCAACACCGGGGAGCTGTTTTTT. It specifies CASMLSNTGELFF.

The chain is built from TRBV4-2 and TRBJ2-7; 7 bases fit TRBD1. V lost 1 base and J lost 2; bases outside the gene matches: 8. The CDR3 is made up of 16 amino acids. CDR1 and CDR2 from the germline V gene are LGHNA and YNFKEQ. CDR3: CASSQGSGTAAYEQYF. The CDR3 DNA reads TGTGCCAGCAGCCAAGGTTCCGGGACAGCCGCCTACGAGCAGTACTTC.

The rearrangement links TRBV6-5 to TRBJ1-1; D is unresolved. The CDR3 contains 13 residues. The germline gives CDR1 MNHEY, CDR2 SVGAGI. V lost 5 bases, J lost 1 base, and 8 bases lay in between. Here the CDR3 DNA reads TGTGCCAGCAGTCGAGGGTGGAACACTGAAGCTTTCTTT. Amino acid sequence: CASSRGWNTEAFF.

The chain recombines TRBV4-1 with TRBJ2-1; 12 nucleotides agree with TRBD2. The CDR3 length is 17 residues. Trimming took 1 base from V and 5 from J; bases not matched to a gene: 6. The germline V gene encodes CDR1 MGHRA and CDR2 YSYEKL. In nucleotides, the CDR3 is TGCGCCAGCAGCCAAGGTCTAGCGGGGGGGTCCGACAATGAGCAGTTCTTC. The encoded protein is CASSQGLAGGSDNEQFF.

The V and J genes are TRBV5-6 and TRBJ1-1; TRBD1 is a possible D gene (6 bases). This CDR3 is 13 amino acids long. V was pared by 10 bases and J by 3 bases, with 16 bases between. The germline gives CDR1 SGHDT, CDR2 YYEEEE. CDR3 coding DNA: TGTGCCGGATACAGGGTCGGGGACACTGAAGCTTTCTTT. The encoded protein is CAGYRVGDTEAFF.

The chain employs TRBV5-6 and TRBJ1-2; D is ambiguous. Deletions cut 1 base from V and 7 bases from J, with 5 bases between. CDR1 is SGHDT, CDR2 YYEEEE, per germline. The CDR3 is 11 residues long. The CDR3 sequence is CASSLSSGYTF. CDR3 nucleotides: TGTGCCAGCAGCTTGTCCAGTGGCTACACCTTC.